This T cell receptor beta chain was profiled in a study of cytomegalovirus exposure and HLA in healthy donors. About the research overall: Unique TCRs from HLA-typed donors, some 85 million of them, were held in an early data release.

Per the germline V gene, CDR1 is LNHNV and CDR2 is YYDKDF (reference sequence). V dropped 4 bases and J dropped 7 bases, with 8 bases sitting between them. This CDR3 region has 12 residues. PCR primers comprised 60 Vbeta and 13 Jbeta primers. Method: immunoSEQ multiplex PCR; TCRdb's copy keeps in-frame clones and lacks some. The profile shows 150,000 to 200,000 clones, 65% to 85% of them singletons. Healthy bone marrow donors supplied every sample. Donors likely had unrecorded immune exposures despite being nominally healthy when sampled. This chain uses TRBV15 with TRBJ2-1; D gene ambiguous. Specimen: PBMCs. The receptor comes from a woman aged 25 to 45 in good health and CMV-seropositive. The CDR3 spells CATSIRYNEQFF. The CDR3 nucleotides read TGTGCCACCAGCATCCGGTATAATGAGCAGTTCTTC.